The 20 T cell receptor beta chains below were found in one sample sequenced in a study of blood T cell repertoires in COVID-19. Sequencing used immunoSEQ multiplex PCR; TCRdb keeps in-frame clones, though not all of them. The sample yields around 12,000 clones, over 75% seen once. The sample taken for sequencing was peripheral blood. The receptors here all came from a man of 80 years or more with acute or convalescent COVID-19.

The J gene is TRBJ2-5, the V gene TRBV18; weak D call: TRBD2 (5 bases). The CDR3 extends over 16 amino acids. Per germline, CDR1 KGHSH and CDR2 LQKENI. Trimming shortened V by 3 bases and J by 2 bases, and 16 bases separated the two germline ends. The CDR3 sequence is CASSPTLPGIQETQYF. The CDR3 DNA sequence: TGTGCCAGCTCACCTACCTTACCGGGGATACAAGAGACCCAGTACTTC.

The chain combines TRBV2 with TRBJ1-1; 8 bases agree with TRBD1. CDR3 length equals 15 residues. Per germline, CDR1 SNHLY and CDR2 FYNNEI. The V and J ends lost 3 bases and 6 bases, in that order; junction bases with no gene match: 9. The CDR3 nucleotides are TGTGCCAGCAGTGACCAGGGGGCGGGGATCGCTGAAGCTTTCTTT. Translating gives CASSDQGAGIAEAFF.

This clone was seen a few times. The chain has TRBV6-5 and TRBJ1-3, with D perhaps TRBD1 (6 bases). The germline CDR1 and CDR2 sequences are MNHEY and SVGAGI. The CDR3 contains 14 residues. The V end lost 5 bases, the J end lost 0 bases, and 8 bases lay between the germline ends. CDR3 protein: CASSRQASGNTIYF. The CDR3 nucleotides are TGTGCCAGCAGTCGACAGGCCTCTGGAAACACCATATATTTT.

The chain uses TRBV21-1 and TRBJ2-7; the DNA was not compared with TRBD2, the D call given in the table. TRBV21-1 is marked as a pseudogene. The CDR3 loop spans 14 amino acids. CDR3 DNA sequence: TGTGCCAGCAGCAAAGCTACGGGGGAGGCAGGGTGGTACTTC. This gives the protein CASSKATGEAGWYF.

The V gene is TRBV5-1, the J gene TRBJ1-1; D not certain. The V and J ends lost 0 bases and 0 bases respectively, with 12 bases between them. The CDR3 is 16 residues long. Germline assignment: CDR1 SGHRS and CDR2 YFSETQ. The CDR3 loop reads CASSLEGMTMNTEAFF. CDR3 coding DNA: TGCGCCAGCAGCTTGGAGGGTATGACTATGAACACTGAAGCTTTCTTT.

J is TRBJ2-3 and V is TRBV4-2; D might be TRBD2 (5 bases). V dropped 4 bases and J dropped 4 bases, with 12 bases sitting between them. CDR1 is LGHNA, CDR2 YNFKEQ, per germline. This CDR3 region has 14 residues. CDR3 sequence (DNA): TGTGCCAGCAGCCTAGGGAGTCCGTCAGATACGCAGTATTTT. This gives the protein CASSLGSPSDTQYF.

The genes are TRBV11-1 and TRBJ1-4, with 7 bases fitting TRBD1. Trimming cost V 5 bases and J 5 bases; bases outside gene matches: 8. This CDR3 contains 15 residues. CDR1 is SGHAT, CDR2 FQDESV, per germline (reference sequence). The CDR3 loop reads CASSQRQGRNEKLFF. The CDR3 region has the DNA TGTGCCAGCAGCCAGCGACAGGGTCGGAATGAAAAACTGTTTTTT.

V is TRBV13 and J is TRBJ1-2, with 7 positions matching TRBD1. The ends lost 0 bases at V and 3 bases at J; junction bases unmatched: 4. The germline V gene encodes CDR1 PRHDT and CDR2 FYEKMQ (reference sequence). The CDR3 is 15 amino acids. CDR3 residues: CASSLGDGQDYGYTF. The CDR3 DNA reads TGTGCCAGCAGCTTAGGGGACGGACAGGACTATGGCTACACCTTC.

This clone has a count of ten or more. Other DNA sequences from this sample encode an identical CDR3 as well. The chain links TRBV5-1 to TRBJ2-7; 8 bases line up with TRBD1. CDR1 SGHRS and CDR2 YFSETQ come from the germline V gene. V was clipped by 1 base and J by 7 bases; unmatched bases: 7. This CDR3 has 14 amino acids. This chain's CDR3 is CASSLTQGAGEQYF. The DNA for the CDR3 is TGCGCCAGCAGCTTGACCCAGGGGGCTGGGGAGCAGTACTTC.

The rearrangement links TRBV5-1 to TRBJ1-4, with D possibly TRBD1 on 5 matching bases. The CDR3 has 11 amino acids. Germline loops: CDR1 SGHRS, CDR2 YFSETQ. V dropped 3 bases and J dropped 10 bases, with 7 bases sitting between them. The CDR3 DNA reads TGCGCCAGCAGCTGGCAGGGAAAACTGTTTTTT. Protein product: CASSWQGKLFF.

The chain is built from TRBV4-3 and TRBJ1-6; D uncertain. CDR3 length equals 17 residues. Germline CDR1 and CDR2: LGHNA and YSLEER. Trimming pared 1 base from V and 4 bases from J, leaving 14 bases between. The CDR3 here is CASSQGTLQLYNSPLHF. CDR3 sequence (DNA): TGCGCCAGCAGCCAAGGAACCCTGCAGTTGTATAATTCACCCCTCCACTTT.

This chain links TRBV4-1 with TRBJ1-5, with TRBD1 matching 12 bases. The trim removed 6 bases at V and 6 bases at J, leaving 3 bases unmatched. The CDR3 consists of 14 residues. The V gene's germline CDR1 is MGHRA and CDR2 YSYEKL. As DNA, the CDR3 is TGCGCCAGCAGGGGACAGGGGGCCGGTCAGCCCCAGCATTTT. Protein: CASRGQGAGQPQHF.

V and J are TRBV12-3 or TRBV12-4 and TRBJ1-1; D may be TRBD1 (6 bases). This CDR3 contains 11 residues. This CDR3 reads CGSGGHTEAFF. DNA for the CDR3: TGTGGGTCGGGGGGGCACACTGAAGCTTTCTTT.

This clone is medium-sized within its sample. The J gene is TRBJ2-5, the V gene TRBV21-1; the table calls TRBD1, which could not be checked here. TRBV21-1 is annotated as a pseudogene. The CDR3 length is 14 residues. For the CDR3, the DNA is TGTGCCAGCAGCAAAGGTGGCAGGCAAGAGACCCAGTACTTC. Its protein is CASSKGGRQETQYF.

The CDR3 DNA follows: TGTGCCAGCAGCTTGGGACTAGCGGGGAACCAAGAGACCCAGTACTTC. Translated, it gives CASSLGLAGNQETQYF. The chain couples TRBV5-4 to TRBJ2-5, with TRBD2 matching over 11 bases. This CDR3 is 16 amino acids long. After removal of 0 bases from V and 0 bases from J, the junction contained 1 base not matched to a gene. Germline CDR1 and CDR2: SGHNT and YYREEE (reference sequence).

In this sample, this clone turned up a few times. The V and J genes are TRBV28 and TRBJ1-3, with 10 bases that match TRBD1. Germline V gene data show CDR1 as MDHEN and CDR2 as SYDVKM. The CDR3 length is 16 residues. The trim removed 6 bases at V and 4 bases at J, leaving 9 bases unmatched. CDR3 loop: CASSPSGTGAGNTIYF. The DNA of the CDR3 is TGTGCCAGCAGCCCATCCGGGACAGGGGCGGGAAACACCATATATTTT.

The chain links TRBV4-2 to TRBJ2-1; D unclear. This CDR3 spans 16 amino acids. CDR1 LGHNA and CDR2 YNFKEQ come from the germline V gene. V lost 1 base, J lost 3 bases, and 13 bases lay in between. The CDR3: CASSQATNGLYNEQFF. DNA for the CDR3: TGTGCCAGCAGCCAAGCCACCAATGGGCTCTACAATGAGCAGTTCTTC.

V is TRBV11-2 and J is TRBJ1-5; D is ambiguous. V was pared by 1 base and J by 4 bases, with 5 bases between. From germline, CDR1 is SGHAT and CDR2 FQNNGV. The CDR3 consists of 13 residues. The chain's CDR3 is CASSLGTNQPQHF. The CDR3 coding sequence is TGTGCCAGCAGCTTAGGGACTAATCAGCCCCAGCATTTT. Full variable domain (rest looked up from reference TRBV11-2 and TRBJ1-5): EAGVAQSPRYKIIEKRQSVAFWCNPISGHATLYWYQQILGQGPKLLIQFQNNGVVDDSQLPKDRFSAERLKGVDSTLKIQPAKLEDSAVYLCASSLGTNQPQHFGDGTRLSIL.

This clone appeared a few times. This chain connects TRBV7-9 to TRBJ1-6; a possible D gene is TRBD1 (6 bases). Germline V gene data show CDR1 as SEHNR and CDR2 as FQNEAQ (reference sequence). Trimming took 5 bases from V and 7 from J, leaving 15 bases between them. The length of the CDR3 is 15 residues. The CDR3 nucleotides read TGTGCCAGCAGCCCACAGGGACGGAGCAATTCACCCCTCCACTTT. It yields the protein CASSPQGRSNSPLHF.

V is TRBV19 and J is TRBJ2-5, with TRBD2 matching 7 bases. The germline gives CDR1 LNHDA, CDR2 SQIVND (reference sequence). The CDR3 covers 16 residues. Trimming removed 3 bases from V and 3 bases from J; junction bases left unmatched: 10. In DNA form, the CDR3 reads TGTGCCAGTAGTATGCGGGGGACTATCCCAGAAGAGACCCAGTACTTC. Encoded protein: CASSMRGTIPEETQYF.